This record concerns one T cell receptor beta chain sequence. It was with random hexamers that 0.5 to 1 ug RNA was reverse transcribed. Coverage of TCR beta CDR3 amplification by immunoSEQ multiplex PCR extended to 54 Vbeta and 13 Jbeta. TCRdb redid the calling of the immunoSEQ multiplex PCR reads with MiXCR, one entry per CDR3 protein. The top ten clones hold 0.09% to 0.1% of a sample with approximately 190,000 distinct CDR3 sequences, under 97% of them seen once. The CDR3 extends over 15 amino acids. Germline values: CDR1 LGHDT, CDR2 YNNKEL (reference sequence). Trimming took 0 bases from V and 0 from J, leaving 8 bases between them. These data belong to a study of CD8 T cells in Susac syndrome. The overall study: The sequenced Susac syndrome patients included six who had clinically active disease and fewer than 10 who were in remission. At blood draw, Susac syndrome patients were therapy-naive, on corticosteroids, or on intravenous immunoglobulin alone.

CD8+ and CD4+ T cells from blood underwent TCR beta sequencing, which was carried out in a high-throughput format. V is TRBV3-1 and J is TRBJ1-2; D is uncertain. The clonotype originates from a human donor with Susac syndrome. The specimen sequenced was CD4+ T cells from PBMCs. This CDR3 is CASSQDLAANYGYTF. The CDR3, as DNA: TGTGCCAGCAGCCAAGACCTGGCAGCTAACTATGGCTACACCTTC.